This TCR beta chain is drawn from a study of identifying expanded T cells in peripheral blood. Whole-study findings and limits: Differentially abundant clones: 1 to 1.5 between replicates, around 17 at 2 to 3 weeks, less than 20 at four. Variance in clone template counts between roughly two-week samples significantly increased with total template count across all healthy donors.

In this sample, this clone turned up a few times. Its matching antigen is unknown. Produced via immunoSEQ multiplex PCR; TCRdb's table is partial and in-frame only. Of around 85,000 clones listed, approximately 91% are singletons. Healthy donors had no documented immune events, such as infections, while sampled. Germline V gene lookup returns CDR1 SGHTA and CDR2 FQGNSA. V was shortened by 4 bases and J by 13 bases, with 11 bases between the two germline ends. The CDR3 consists of 11 residues. The specimen was blood. This clonotype was sampled from a person aged 18-70 years in good health. The V gene is TRBV7-2, the J gene TRBJ2-1; D call uncertain. Here the CDR3 reads CASSSSRNQFF. CDR3 DNA sequence: TGTGCCAGCAGCTCCTCCCGTAACCAGTTCTTC.